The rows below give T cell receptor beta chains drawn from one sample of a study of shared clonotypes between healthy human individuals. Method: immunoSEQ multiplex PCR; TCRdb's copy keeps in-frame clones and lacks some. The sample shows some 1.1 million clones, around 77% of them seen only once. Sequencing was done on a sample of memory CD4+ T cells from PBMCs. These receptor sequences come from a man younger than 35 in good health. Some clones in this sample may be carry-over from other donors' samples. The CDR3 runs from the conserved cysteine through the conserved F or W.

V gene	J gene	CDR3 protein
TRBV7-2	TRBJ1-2	CASSLIPTGDYGYTF
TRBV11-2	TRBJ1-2	CASSLDVRGLGYTF
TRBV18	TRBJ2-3	CASSPQTRTSGSSDTQYF
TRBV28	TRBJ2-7	CASSLPGLDRGEQYF
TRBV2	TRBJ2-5	CASSVERGWEETQYF
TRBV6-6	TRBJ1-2	CASSYSGRNNYGYTF
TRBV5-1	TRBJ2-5	CASSIGETQYF
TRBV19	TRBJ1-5	CASSVLTGYSNQPQHF
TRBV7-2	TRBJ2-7	CASSLVEPSYEQYF
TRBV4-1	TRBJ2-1	CASSQDYGTSGRTRYNEQFF
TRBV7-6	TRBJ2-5	CASSLGQGETQYF
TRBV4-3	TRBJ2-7	CASSPRMIGSYEQYF
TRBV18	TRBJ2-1	CASSQTRDNEQFF
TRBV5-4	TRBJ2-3	CASSLGLKPSTDTQYF
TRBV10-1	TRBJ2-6	CASNPREGQGPPGANVLTF
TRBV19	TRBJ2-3	CASSNSGLAGRTEGYF
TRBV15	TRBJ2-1	CATSGPPLAGGWNEQFF
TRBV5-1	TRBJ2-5	CASSLGGGGSGETQYF
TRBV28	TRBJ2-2	CASSLRAGANTGELFF
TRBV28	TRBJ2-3	CASSNQGAGTDTQYF
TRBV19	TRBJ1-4	CASALGLATNEKLFF
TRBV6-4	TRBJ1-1	CASSDSTGGYTEAFF
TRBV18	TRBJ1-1	CASSPPAHRNTEAFF
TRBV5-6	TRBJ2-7	CASSPGQRYEQYF
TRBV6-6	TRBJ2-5	CASRSQGETQYF
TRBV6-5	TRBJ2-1	CASRRGGSYNEQFF
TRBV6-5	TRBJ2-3	CASSYLGGYTDTQYF
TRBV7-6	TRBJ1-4	CASSLGTGRDEKLFF
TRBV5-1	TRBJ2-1	CASSLERGSYNEQFF
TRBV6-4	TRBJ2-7	CASSEQGYEQYF
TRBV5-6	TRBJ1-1	CASSLGGNTEAFF
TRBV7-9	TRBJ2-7	CASSLVTSGRAHPYEQYF
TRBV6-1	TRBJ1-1	CASMNQGFTEAFF
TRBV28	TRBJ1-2	CASSRGRNYGYTF
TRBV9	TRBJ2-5	CASSLQQGTQETQYF
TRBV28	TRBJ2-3	CASSSRVTDTQYF
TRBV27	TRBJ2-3	CASSYNRGTDTQYF
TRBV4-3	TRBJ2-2	CASSQEFDGSRLFF
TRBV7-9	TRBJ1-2	CASSLVSHYGYTF
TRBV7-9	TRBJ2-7	CASSRLGIDEQYF
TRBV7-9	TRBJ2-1	CASSSPGQGHGEQFF
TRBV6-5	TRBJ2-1	CASSYLGAPTYNEQFF
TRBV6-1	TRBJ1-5	CASSDRGHQPQHF
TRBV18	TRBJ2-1	CASSPSSYNEQFF
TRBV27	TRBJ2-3	CASSFGGRGSDTQYF
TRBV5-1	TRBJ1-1	CASSTGVSVNTEAFF
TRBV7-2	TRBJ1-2	CASSLSGQGYGYTF
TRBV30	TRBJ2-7	CAWVSGTVYEQYF
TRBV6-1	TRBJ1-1	CASRVGRATEAFF
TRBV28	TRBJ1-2	CASRGGQGVHGYTF
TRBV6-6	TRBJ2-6	CASSSSSGANVLTF